This T cell receptor beta chain was documented in a study of blood T cells in healthy people across ages. Looked up from germline, CDR1 is MGHRA and CDR2 is YSYEKL. The V and J ends lost 4 bases and 5 bases, in that order; junction bases with no gene match: 5. The CDR3 length is 16 residues. A second 7 to 11 cycle PCR used barcoded and J-beta primers. Sequencing recovered at least 3 million CDR3-containing paired-end reads from each sample. Via MiXCR, TCRdb re-called the 5' RACE reads, giving one row per CDR3 protein. The table lists some 1.4 million distinct CDR3 sequences, 40% to 50% of them singletons.

The rearrangement links TRBV4-1 to TRBJ2-3, with 14 bases matching TRBD2. Specimen: blood. The origin of this receptor is a woman between 18 and 29 years old in good health. CDR3 amino acids: CASSPGLAGALDTQYF. As DNA, the CDR3 is TGCGCCAGCAGCCCGGGACTAGCGGGGGCCCTAGATACGCAGTATTTT.